This entry concerns a single TCR beta chain. Germline lookup yields CDR1 SEHNR and CDR2 FQNEAQ (reference sequence). The V end was cut by 4 bases, the J end by 4 bases, with 13 bases between. The CDR3 extends over 14 amino acids. The sample is drawn from a study of blood T cell repertoires in COVID-19. Study-level information: Sites across the United States, Italy and Spain contributed samples from acute and convalescent COVID-19.

In the source study's methods: Reference gene primer amplification gave nucleated cell count estimates. The data were produced by immunoSEQ multiplex PCR, yet TCRdb's version contains in-frame clones alone and is incomplete. From that table come the V and J calls and clone size; the DNA was used to work out D and trimming. Of 65,000 to 85,000 clones listed, approximately 87% are singletons. Sample: peripheral blood. The clonotype comes from a human donor in a cohort sampled during active COVID-19. V is TRBV7-9 and J is TRBJ1-1; possibly TRBD1 for D (6 bases). CDR3 sequence reads: CASSSGLGATEAFF. The CDR3 region has the DNA TGTGCCAGCAGCTCAGGTCTGGGGGCCACTGAAGCTTTCTTT.